This paragraph reports one T cell receptor (beta chain). This receptor's antigen is unknown. No much larger clone exists at a distance of one base, and base qualities are not known. Relative to germline, V is 4 bases shorter and J is 7 bases shorter, with 13 bases between their ends. The CDR3 sequence holds 13 residues, the cysteine and phenylalanine included. The retained sequence is limited to the CDR3, 39 bases, with the frame set at the first base. The germline V gene (reference sequence) specifies LNHDA as CDR1 and SQIVND as CDR2. The source of the sample is a study of blood T cell repertoires in COVID-19 (dated by TCRdb to 2019 to 2021). Regarding the research as a whole: The collaborator samples originated in the United States, Italy and Spain and spanned the acute and convalescent phases of COVID-19. HLA class I and class II types, where available, came from metadata supplied by the sample provider rather than from assay-based typing. The sample metadata nearly always contained a de-identified subject ID, COVID-19 status, age in years and sex. The repertoires were released in a freely available public database meant as a resource for research on the immune response to SARS-CoV-2. The material from the prospective study consisted of cDNA or gDNA derived from T cells, B-cell-depleted T cells, or PBMCs. The samples were drawn from two sources: the first 160 participants of the ongoing ImmuneRACE study, and 950 to 1,500 subjects contributed by 6 global collaborators. The dataset comprised deeply sampled blood TCRbeta repertoires from subjects exposed to, actively infected with, or recovered from COVID-19. General conclusions and limits of the study: How much clinical and demographic metadata was included differed by source and by participant, and the metadata was provided uncurated.

In Seattle, one collaborating source enrolled patients while the infection was active and tracked those patients longitudinally over the course of disease. The collaborating institutions used their own protocols to collect whole blood in K2EDTA tubes. For TCRbeta analysis, collaborators shipped samples as frozen whole blood, isolated PBMCs, or DNA extracted from either of those sample types. TCRbeta CDR3 regions were amplified from genomic DNA using the immunoSEQ Assay, a bias-controlled multiplex PCR. Regarding the original processing steps: Nucleated cell counts per sample were estimated from amplification of reference gene primers within the assay. To quantify the absolute abundance of each unique TCRbeta CDR3 rearrangement, sequence reads were collapsed and filtered. Productive Simpson clonality was computed per sample as the square root of Simpson's diversity index over productive rearrangements. This is the immuneACCESS table as TCRdb keeps it, with only in-frame sequences that have V and J called. A part of the clones is gone; compared with another copy, unresolved V genes explain less than half, and the rest is unexplained. The V and J calls and the clone size are those of that table, but D and trimming were determined from the DNA. This sample comprises 79,000 or so clones, more than 75% of them detected only once. Jointly, the top ten make up 10% to 11% of the sample.

Sequencing was done on a sample of peripheral blood. The receptor chain draws on TRBV19 and TRBJ1-2; D gene: possibly TRBD1, on 6 matching bases. The source is a man between 60 and 75 years old with COVID-19, enrolled during active disease. The DNA sequence is given as TGTGCCAGTAGTACGCGCAGGGGAAGTGGCTACACCTTC. Its translation is CASSTRRGSGYTF. With all but the CDR3 taken from the reference TRBV19 and TRBJ1-2 genes, the full variable domain is: DGGITQSPKYLFRKEGQNVTLSCEQNLNHDAMYWYRQDPGQGLRLIYYSQIVNDFQKGDIAEGYSVSREKKESFPLTVTSAQKNPTAFYLCASSTRRGSGYTFGSGTRLTVV.